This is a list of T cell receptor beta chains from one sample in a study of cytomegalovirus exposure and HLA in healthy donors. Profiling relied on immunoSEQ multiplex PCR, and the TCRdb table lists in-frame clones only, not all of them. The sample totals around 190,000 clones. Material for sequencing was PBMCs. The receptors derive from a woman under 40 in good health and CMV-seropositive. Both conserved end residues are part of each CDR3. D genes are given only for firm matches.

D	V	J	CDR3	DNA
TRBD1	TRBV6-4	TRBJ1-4	CASSDSVQDRPILNEKLFF	TGTGCCAGCAGTGACTCGGTACAGGACAGGCCGATTCTAAATGAAAAACTGTTTTTT
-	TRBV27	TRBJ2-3	CASSLTGTDTQYF	TGTGCCAGCAGTTTGACAGGTACAGATACGCAGTATTTT
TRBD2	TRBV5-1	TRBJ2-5	CASRLLAHQETQYF	TGCGCCAGCAGGCTACTAGCGCACCAAGAGACCCAGTACTTC
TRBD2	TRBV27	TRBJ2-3	CASNPGTSGTDTQYF	TGTGCCAGCAACCCCGGGACTAGCGGTACAGATACGCAGTATTTT
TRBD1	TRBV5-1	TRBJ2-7	CASSLEGTAEQYF	TGCGCCAGCAGCTTGGAAGGGACAGCCGAGCAGTACTTC
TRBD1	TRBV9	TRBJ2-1	CASSVEPGQGHNEQFF	TGTGCCAGCAGCGTGGAACCGGGACAGGGGCACAATGAGCAGTTCTTC
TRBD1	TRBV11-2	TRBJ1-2	CASSLGGQGYGYTF	TGTGCCAGCAGCTTAGGGGGACAGGGATACGGCTACACCTTC
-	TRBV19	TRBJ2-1	CASSIGQSSYNEQFF	TGTGCCAGTAGTATAGGGCAAAGCTCCTACAATGAGCAGTTCTTC
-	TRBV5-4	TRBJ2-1	CASREQANEQFF	TGTGCCAGCAGGGAACAGGCCAATGAGCAGTTCTTC
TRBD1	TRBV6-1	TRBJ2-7	CASSEAGQIYEQYF	TGTGCCAGCAGTGAAGCGGGACAGATCTACGAGCAGTACTTC
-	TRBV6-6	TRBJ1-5	CASSYRDQPQHF	TGTGCCAGCAGTTACCGGGATCAGCCCCAGCATTTT
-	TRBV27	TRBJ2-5	CASSFRREETQYF	TGTGCCAGCAGTTTTAGGCGGGAAGAGACCCAGTACTTC
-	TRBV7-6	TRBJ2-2	CASSLVGRGNTGELFF	TGTGCCAGCAGCTTAGTGGGTAGGGGGAACACCGGGGAGCTGTTTTTT
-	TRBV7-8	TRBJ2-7	CASSSQREDEQYF	TGTGCCAGCAGCTCCCAACGGGAAGACGAGCAGTACTTC
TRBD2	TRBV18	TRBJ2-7	CASSLSGTYEQYF	TGTGCCAGCTCACTAAGCGGGACCTACGAGCAGTACTTC
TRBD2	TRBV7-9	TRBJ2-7	CASSFRTSGGTYEQYF	TGTGCCAGCAGCTTCAGGACTAGCGGGGGTACTTACGAGCAGTACTTC
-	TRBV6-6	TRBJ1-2	CASSSRALYGYTF	TGTGCCAGCAGTTCCAGGGCTCTCTATGGCTACACCTTC
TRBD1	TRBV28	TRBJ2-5	CASSFRRTGGEEQYF	TGTGCCAGCAGTTTTAGGAGGACAGGGGGTGAGGAGCAGTACTTC
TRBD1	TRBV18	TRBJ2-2	CASSPWTGGDVSGELFF	TGTGCCAGCTCTCCCTGGACAGGGGGCGATGTGTCCGGGGAGCTGTTTTTT